The 23 T cell receptor beta chains given below trace back to one sample, sequenced in a study of lymphopenia after photon versus proton radiotherapy. Profiled with immunoSEQ multiplex PCR; TCRdb holds only in-frame clones, not every one. Altogether about 70,000 clones are present, just under 95% being singletons, with the ten largest covering about 2.2%. This specimen consisted of peripheral blood, obtained from a patient treated with photon-based radiotherapy. These receptors all stem from a middle-aged woman with cholangiocarcinoma.

V gene TRBV28 combines with J gene TRBJ2-1; 7 bases are shared with TRBD2. Germline lookup yields CDR1 MDHEN and CDR2 SYDVKM. CDR3 length: 15 amino acids. J lost 3 bases, V lost 7 bases, and 9 bases had no gene match. The CDR3 DNA follows: TGTGCCAGCACCTTGAGAGCGGGGCTCTACAATGAGCAGTTCTTC. Its protein is CASTLRAGLYNEQFF.

CDR3 loop: CASSLDKTVNEQFF. The CDR3 coding sequence is TGCGCCAGCAGCTTGGACAAGACAGTTAATGAGCAGTTCTTC. The chain is built from TRBV5-1 and TRBJ2-1, with D possibly being TRBD1 (5 bases). The CDR3 consists of 14 residues. Trimming shortened V by 0 bases and J by 7 bases, and 11 bases separated the two germline ends. CDR1 and CDR2 (germline): SGHRS, YFSETQ.

The rearrangement joins TRBV28 to TRBJ1-5; 8 bases map to TRBD1. With V trimmed by 5 bases and J by 3 bases, 6 bases remained unmatched. CDR3 length: 15 residues. The germline V gene encodes CDR1 MDHEN and CDR2 SYDVKM. CDR3 nucleotide sequence: TGTGCCAGCAGTCCCCCGGACAGGGTCAATCAGCCCCAGCATTTT. Protein sequence: CASSPPDRVNQPQHF.

V gene TRBV11-2 combines with J gene TRBJ2-7; 7 nucleotides match TRBD1. J lost 3 bases, V lost 1 base, and 6 bases had no gene match. Per the germline V gene, CDR1 is SGHAT and CDR2 is FQNNGV. CDR3 length: 15 amino acids. The CDR3 protein is CASSLVGQALYEQYF. Written as DNA, the CDR3 is TGTGCCAGCAGCTTAGTCGGACAGGCCCTCTACGAGCAGTACTTC.

The J gene is TRBJ2-1, the V gene TRBV28; D call uncertain. Trimming took off 7 bases at V and 3 bases at J, with 7 bases between the two ends. Germline V gene sequence: CDR1 MDHEN, CDR2 SYDVKM. CDR3 length: 12 amino acids. The CDR3 nucleotides are TGTGCCAGCACCGGGTACTACAATGAGCAGTTCTTC. This codes for CASTGYYNEQFF.

The gene calls are TRBV15 and TRBJ2-7; 13 positions match TRBD2. V was pared by 2 bases and J by 0 bases, with 7 bases of the junction left unmatched. CDR3 length: 18 residues. Germline V gene sequence: CDR1 LNHNV, CDR2 YYDKDF (reference sequence). The CDR3 sequence is CATSRTGTSGTTSYEQYF. The CDR3 coding sequence is TGTGCCACCAGCAGAACTGGGACTAGCGGGACCACCTCCTACGAGCAGTACTTC. Variable domain in full (rest from reference TRBV15 and TRBJ2-7): DAMVIQNPRYQVTQFGKPVTLSCSQTLNHNVMYWYQQKSSQAPKLLFHYYDKDFNNEADTPDNFQSRRPNTSFCFLDIRSPGLGDTAMYLCATSRTGTSGTTSYEQYFGPGTRLTVT.

V gene TRBV28 combines with J gene TRBJ2-5; D tentatively fits TRBD1 or TRBD2 (5 bases each). The CDR3 runs to 14 residues. V was clipped by 1 base and J by 1 base, with 7 bases between them. Germline CDR1 is MDHEN and CDR2 is SYDVKM. This CDR3 is CASSLSGTQETQYF. DNA for the CDR3: TGTGCCAGCAGTTTATCCGGGACCCAAGAGACCCAGTACTTC.

The chain is built from TRBV7-6 and TRBJ1-1, with D hard to call. This CDR3 has 13 residues. Germline CDR1 reads SGHVS; CDR2 reads FNYEAQ. The ends were cut back, 2 bases at V and 4 bases at J, with 8 bases in the middle. The CDR3 DNA reads TGTGCCAGCAGCTTATTGAGCGGCACTGAAGCTTTCTTT. Translation: CASSLLSGTEAFF.

V usage is TRBV5-6 and J usage is TRBJ2-7, with 9 bases identical to TRBD1. The CDR3 sequence is 14 residues long. V trimming: 4 bases; J trimming: 3 bases; junction bases outside the gene matches: 5. Germline V gene lookup returns CDR1 SGHDT and CDR2 YYEEEE. This CDR3 is CASSPGTGYYEQYF. CDR3 coding DNA: TGTGCCAGCAGCCCCGGGACAGGGTACTACGAGCAGTACTTC.

The V and J genes are TRBV5-4 and TRBJ1-1; 8 bases align to TRBD1. The ends lost 4 bases at V and 0 bases at J; junction bases unmatched: 8. Germline V gene sequence: CDR1 SGHNT, CDR2 YYREEE (reference sequence). CDR3 length equals 16 residues. As DNA, the CDR3 is TGTGCCAGCAGCGCGGGACAGGCCATCCTGAACACTGAAGCTTTCTTT. This translates into CASSAGQAILNTEAFF.

The V and J genes are TRBV10-3 and TRBJ1-1; 12 bases align to TRBD1. This CDR3 contains 14 residues. Germline V gene sequence: CDR1 ENHRY, CDR2 SYGVKD. V lost 10 bases and J lost 10; bases outside the gene matches: 13. This chain's CDR3 is CATLPGQGALGAFF. CDR3 bases: TGTGCCACTCTTCCGGGACAGGGGGCGTTAGGAGCTTTCTTT.

The gene calls are TRBV5-4 and TRBJ2-1; 8 bases map to TRBD1. Germline CDR1 is SGHNT and CDR2 is YYREEE (reference sequence). The V segment lost 9 bases and the J segment 0 bases; nucleotides outside the gene matches: 2. This CDR3 has 13 residues. The CDR3 is CATGTGSYNEQFF. DNA of the CDR3: TGTGCCACTGGGACAGGCTCCTACAATGAGCAGTTCTTC.

The rearrangement links TRBV11-3 to TRBJ2-1; 7 positions agree with TRBD2. The CDR3 spans 12 residues. Germline V gives CDR1 SGHNT, CDR2 YENEEA. Trimming removed 6 bases from V and 9 bases from J; junction bases left unmatched: 5. The CDR3, as DNA: TGTGCCAGCAGACGAGGGAGGGCTGAGCAGTTCTTC. This encodes CASRRGRAEQFF.

The rearrangement uses TRBV2 and TRBJ2-7; no reliable D call. Germline lookup yields CDR1 SNHLY and CDR2 FYNNEI. CDR3 length: 11 residues. The V gene lost 6 bases and the J gene lost 3 bases, with 6 bases spanning the gap. CDR3: CASRSYYEQYF. The CDR3 DNA follows: TGTGCCAGCAGATCCTACTACGAGCAGTACTTC.

CDR3 sequence: CASSLVGENTGELFF. The CDR3 DNA reads as TGTGCCAGCAGCTTAGTCGGAGAGAACACCGGGGAGCTGTTTTTT. This sequence joins TRBV7-6 and TRBJ2-2; no clear D gene. Trimming pared 1 base from V and 1 base from J, leaving 7 bases between. The CDR3 contains 15 residues. Germline CDR1 reads SGHVS; CDR2 reads FNYEAQ.

J is TRBJ1-1 and V is TRBV4-2, with a possible D match to TRBD1 (6 bases). Per germline, CDR1 LGHNA and CDR2 YNFKEQ. This CDR3 region has 17 residues. The V end lost 4 bases, the J end lost 1 base, and 19 bases lay between the germline ends. This CDR3 is CASSRPRHRDPNTEAFF. In nucleotides, the CDR3 is TGTGCCAGCAGCCGACCGCGACACAGGGACCCGAACACTGAAGCTTTCTTT.

This rearrangement joins TRBV5-6 to TRBJ1-4; D call uncertain. The CDR3 sequence is 15 residues long. Germline V gives CDR1 SGHDT, CDR2 YYEEEE. V lost 2 bases and J 7 bases, leaving 15 bases between the germline ends. For the CDR3, the DNA is TGTGCCAGCAGCTTTTTGGGTAATCGTTTTGAAAAACTGTTTTTT. Its translation: CASSFLGNRFEKLFF.

This clone came up once. This sequence joins TRBV5-1 and TRBJ2-1; TRBD2 matches at 12 bases. V trimming: 4 bases; J trimming: 7 bases; junction bases outside the gene matches: 9. This CDR3 region has 16 residues. Germline loops: CDR1 SGHRS, CDR2 YFSETQ. The CDR3 spells CASSPASGGARNEQFF. Here the CDR3 DNA reads TGCGCCAGCAGCCCGGCTAGCGGGGGGGCGAGAAATGAGCAGTTCTTC.

This chain links TRBV28 with TRBJ2-7; no definite D call. Germline values: CDR1 MDHEN, CDR2 SYDVKM. Deletions cut 3 bases from V and 0 bases from J, with 21 bases between. This CDR3 has 18 amino acids. The CDR3, as DNA: TGTGCCAGCAGTTTCAGCGCGCTCGGAAGTCTAAGCTCCTACGAGCAGTACTTC. This encodes CASSFSALGSLSSYEQYF.

V and J are TRBV5-1 and TRBJ2-7; a weak D match, TRBD2 (5 bases). Germline lookup yields CDR1 SGHRS and CDR2 YFSETQ. Trimming took 0 bases from V and 7 from J, leaving 8 bases between them. This CDR3 is built from 12 residues. For the CDR3, the DNA is TGCGCCAGCAGCTTGGGACCGGGAGAGCAGTACTTC. This encodes CASSLGPGEQYF.

The CDR3 sequence is CASTPRGDSYNEQFF. The CDR3 DNA is TGTGCCAGCACCCCACGCGGGGACTCCTACAATGAGCAGTTCTTC. This chain uses TRBV5-4 with TRBJ2-1; tentative D call: TRBD2 (6 bases). Trimming pared 6 bases from V and 0 bases from J, leaving 13 bases between. Germline assignment: CDR1 SGHNT and CDR2 YYREEE (reference sequence). The CDR3 is 15 residues long.

This sequence joins TRBV28 and TRBJ2-3, with D possibly called TRBD1 or TRBD2 (5 bases each). The V gene lost 6 bases and the J gene lost 3 bases, with 16 bases spanning the gap. From germline, CDR1 is MDHEN and CDR2 SYDVKM. This CDR3 is 15 amino acids long. The CDR3 is CASRGQGRWTDTQYF. CDR3 in DNA: TGTGCCAGCAGGGGGCAGGGACGGTGGACAGATACGCAGTATTTT.

The gene calls are TRBV7-2 and TRBJ1-2; D is undetermined. The CDR3 totals 13 residues. The germline V and J ends were trimmed by 3 bases and 7 bases, with 12 bases remaining between them. CDR1 is SGHTA, CDR2 FQGNSA, per germline. The CDR3, as DNA: TGTGCCAGCAGCTTGCAAGCTCGAGGTGGCTACACCTTC. It yields the protein CASSLQARGGYTF.